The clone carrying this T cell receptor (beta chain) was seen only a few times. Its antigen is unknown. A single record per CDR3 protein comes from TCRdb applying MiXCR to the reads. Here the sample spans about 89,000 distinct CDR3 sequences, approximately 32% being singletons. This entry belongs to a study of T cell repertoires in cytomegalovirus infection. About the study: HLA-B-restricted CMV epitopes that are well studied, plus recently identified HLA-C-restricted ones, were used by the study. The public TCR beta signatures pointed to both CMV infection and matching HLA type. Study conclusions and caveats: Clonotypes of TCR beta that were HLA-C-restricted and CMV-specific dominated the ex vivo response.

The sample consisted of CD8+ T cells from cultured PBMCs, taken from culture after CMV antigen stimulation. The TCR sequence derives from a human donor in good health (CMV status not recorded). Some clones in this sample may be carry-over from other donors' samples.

The CDR3 here is CASSLKETQYF. The CDR3 region has the DNA TGTGCCAGCAGCTTAAAGGAGACCCAGTACTTC. This chain uses TRBV7-2 with TRBJ2-5; D unclear. The CDR3 is 11 residues long. V was trimmed by 2 bases and J by 5 bases, leaving 3 bases between them. The germline V gene has CDR1 SGHTA and CDR2 FQGNSA.